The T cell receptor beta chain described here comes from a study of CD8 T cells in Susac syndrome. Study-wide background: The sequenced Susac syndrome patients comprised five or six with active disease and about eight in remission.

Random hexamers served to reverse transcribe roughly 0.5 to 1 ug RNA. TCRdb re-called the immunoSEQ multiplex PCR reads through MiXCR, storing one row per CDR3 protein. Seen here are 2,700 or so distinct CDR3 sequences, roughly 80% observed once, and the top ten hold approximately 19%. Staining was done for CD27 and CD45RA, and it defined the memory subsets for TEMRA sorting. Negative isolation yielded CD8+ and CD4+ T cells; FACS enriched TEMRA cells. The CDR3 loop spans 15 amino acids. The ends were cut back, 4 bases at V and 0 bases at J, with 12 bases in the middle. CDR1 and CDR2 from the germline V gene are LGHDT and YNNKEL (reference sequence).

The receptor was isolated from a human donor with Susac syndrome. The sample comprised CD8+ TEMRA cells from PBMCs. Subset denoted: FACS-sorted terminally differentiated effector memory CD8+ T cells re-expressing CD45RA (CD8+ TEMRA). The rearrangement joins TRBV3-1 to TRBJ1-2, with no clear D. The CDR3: CASSPSWPSNYGYTF. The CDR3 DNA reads TGTGCCAGCAGCCCTTCATGGCCGTCTAACTATGGCTACACCTTC.